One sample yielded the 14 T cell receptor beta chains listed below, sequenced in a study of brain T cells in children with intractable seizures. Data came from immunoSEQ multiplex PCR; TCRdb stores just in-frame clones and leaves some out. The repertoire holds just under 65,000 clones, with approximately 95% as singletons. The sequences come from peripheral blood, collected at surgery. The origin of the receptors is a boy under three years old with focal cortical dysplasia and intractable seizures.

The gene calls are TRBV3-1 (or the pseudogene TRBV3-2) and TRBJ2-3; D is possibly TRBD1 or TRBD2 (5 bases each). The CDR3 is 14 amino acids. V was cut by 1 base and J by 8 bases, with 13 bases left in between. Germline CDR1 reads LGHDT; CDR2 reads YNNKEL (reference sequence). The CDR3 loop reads CASSQARGAGTQYF. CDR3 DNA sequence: TGTGCCAGCAGCCAAGCTCGAGGGGCGGGTACGCAGTATTTT.

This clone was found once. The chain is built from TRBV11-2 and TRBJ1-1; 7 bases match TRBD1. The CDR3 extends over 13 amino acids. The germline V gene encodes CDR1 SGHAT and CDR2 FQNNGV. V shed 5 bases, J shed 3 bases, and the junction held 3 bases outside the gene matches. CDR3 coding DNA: TGTGCCAGCAGCGCAGGGGGGTACACTGAAGCTTTCTTT. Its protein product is CASSAGGYTEAFF.

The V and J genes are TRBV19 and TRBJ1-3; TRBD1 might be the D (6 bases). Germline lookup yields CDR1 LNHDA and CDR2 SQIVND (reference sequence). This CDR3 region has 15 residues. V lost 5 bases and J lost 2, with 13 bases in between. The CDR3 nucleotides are TGTGCCAGTAGTCCCAGCAGGGGTACTGGAAACACCATATATTTT. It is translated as CASSPSRGTGNTIYF. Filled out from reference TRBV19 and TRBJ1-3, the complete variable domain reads DGGITQSPKYLFRKEGQNVTLSCEQNLNHDAMYWYRQDPGQGLRLIYYSQIVNDFQKGDIAEGYSVSREKKESFPLTVTSAQKNPTAFYLCASSPSRGTGNTIYFGEGSWLTVV.

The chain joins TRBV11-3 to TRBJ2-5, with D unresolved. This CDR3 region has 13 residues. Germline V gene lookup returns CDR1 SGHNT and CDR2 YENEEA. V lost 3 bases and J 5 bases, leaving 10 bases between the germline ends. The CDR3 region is CASSFSSSETQYF. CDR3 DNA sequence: TGTGCCAGCAGCTTTTCTAGTTCGGAGACCCAGTACTTC.

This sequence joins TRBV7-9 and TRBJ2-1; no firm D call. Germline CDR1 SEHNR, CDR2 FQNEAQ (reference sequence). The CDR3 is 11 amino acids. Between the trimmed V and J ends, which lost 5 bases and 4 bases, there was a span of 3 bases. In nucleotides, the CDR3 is TGTGCCAGCAGCGGATACAATGAGCAGTTCTTC. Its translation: CASSGYNEQFF.

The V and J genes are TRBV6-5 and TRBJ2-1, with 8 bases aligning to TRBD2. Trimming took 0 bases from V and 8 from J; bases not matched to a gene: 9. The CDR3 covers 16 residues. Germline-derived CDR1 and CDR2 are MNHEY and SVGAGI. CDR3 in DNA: TGTGCCAGCAGTTACTCGGGACGGGGGGGCATCGATGAGCAGTTCTTC. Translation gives CASSYSGRGGIDEQFF.

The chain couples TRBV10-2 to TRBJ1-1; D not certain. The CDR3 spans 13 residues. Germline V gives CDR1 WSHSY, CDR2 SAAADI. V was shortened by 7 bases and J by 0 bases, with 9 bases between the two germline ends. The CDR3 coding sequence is TGCGCCAGCACTGCAGCCTTGAACACTGAAGCTTTCTTT. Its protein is CASTAALNTEAFF.

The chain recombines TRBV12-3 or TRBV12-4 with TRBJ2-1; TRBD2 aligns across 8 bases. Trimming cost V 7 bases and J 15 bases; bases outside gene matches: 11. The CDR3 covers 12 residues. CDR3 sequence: CASTPEREGTFF. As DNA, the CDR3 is TGTGCCAGCACCCCCGAACGGGAGGGAACGTTCTTC.

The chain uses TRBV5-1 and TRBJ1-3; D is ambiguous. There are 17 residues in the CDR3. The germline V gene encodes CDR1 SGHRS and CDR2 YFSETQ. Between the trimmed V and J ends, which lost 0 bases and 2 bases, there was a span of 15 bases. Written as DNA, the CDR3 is TGCGCCAGCAGCTTGGTGCGGCGGAGCTATCCTGGAAACACCATATATTTT. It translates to CASSLVRRSYPGNTIYF. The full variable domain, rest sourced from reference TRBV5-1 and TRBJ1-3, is KAGVTQTPRYLIKTRGQQVTLSCSPISGHRSVSWYQQTPGQGLQFLFEYFSETQRNKGNFPGRFSGRQFSNSRSEMNVSTLELGDSALYLCASSLVRRSYPGNTIYFGEGSWLTVV.

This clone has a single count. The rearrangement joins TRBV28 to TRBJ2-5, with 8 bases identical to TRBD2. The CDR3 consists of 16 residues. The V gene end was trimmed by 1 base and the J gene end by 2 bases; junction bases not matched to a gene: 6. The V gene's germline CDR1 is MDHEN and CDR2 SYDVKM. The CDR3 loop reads CASSLSGTRRQETQYF. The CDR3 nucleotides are TGTGCCAGCAGTTTATCCGGGACTAGGAGGCAAGAGACCCAGTACTTC.

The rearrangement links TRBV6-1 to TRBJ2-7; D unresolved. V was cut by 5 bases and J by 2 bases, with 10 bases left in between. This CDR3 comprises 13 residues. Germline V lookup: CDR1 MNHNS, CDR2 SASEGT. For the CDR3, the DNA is TGTGCCAGCAGTTATGACGGGCCCTACGAGCAGTACTTC. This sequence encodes CASSYDGPYEQYF.

The CDR3 DNA sequence: TGTGCCAGCAGCTTAGCCATGCTCGGGGTGGGCACTGAAGCTTTCTTT. It specifies CASSLAMLGVGTEAFF. The chain has TRBV7-8 and TRBJ1-1; D call uncertain. V shed 0 bases and J shed 4 bases, with 15 bases lying between them. Germline CDR1 reads SGHVS; CDR2 reads FQNEAQ. This CDR3 is 16 amino acids long.

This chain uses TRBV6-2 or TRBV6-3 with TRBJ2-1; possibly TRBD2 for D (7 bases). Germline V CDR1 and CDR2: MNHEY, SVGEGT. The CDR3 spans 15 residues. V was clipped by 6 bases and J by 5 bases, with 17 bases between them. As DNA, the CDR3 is TGTGCCAGCAGCCGCACAGGGAGGGAAAACAATGAGCAGTTCTTC. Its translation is CASSRTGRENNEQFF.

In DNA form, the CDR3 reads TGTGCCAGTAGTATACGGGGACAAAACTACGAGCAGTACTTC. Its translation: CASSIRGQNYEQYF. The V call is TRBV19, the J call TRBJ2-7; possibly TRBD1 for D (6 bases). The V gene's germline CDR1 is LNHDA and CDR2 SQIVND (reference sequence). V lost 2 bases and J lost 3, with 11 bases in between. The CDR3 is made up of 14 amino acids.